One sample yielded the 7 T cell receptor beta chains listed below, sequenced in a study of T cells in tuberculosis. Using immunoSEQ multiplex PCR, the repertoire was profiled, and TCRdb retains in-frame clones only, with some absent. The sample contains 47,000 or so clones, 90% to 95% of which appear only once. Time point: new active TB diagnosis, blood taken before or within 7 days of starting treatment. Here the sequenced sample was PBMCs, taken at tuberculosis diagnosis. Receptors were obtained from an adult with tuberculosis.

The gene calls are TRBV4-1 and TRBJ2-7; TRBD2 aligns across 8 bases. The CDR3 spans 16 residues. Germline loops: CDR1 MGHRA, CDR2 YSYEKL. V lost 4 bases to trimming and J lost 3 bases; unmatched junction nucleotides: 11. CDR3 nucleotides: TGCGCCAGCAGCCCCCCCCTAGGCGGGAGGTTCTACGAGCAGTACTTC. This sequence encodes CASSPPLGGRFYEQYF.

The chain carries TRBV7-2 and TRBJ2-3; 11 positions match TRBD2. The ends lost 5 bases at V and 5 bases at J; junction bases unmatched: 12. Looked up from germline, CDR1 is SGHTA and CDR2 is FQGNSA. CDR3 length: 17 residues. CDR3 sequence reads: CASSPNSGRAWGDTQYF. DNA for the CDR3: TGTGCCAGCAGCCCAAATAGCGGGAGGGCCTGGGGAGATACGCAGTATTTT. The whole variable domain, filled in from reference TRBV7-2 and TRBJ2-3, reads GAGVSQSPSNKVTEKGKDVELRCDPISGHTALYWYRQSLGQGLEFLIYFQGNSAPDKSGLPSDRFSAERTGGSVSTLTIQRTQQEDSAVYLCASSPNSGRAWGDTQYFGPGTRLTVL.

The J gene is TRBJ2-7, the V gene TRBV21-1; TRBD2 reflects the table's D call only, with no check against the DNA. TRBV21-1 is classified as a pseudogene. The CDR3 extends over 14 amino acids. The CDR3 loop reads CASRPMFGVVEQYF. DNA for the CDR3: TGTGCCAGCAGACCCATGTTCGGGGTTGTCGAGCAGTACTTC.

The gene calls are TRBV28 and TRBJ1-2; D is uncertain. Between the trimmed V and J ends, which lost 10 bases and 4 bases, there was a span of 13 bases. CDR3 size: 12 residues. Germline CDR1 is MDHEN and CDR2 is SYDVKM. CDR3 residues: CATLLAPYGYTF. CDR3 bases: TGTGCCACCCTCCTGGCCCCCTATGGCTACACCTTC.

This clone has just one count. The V gene is TRBV19, the J gene TRBJ1-1; 7 nucleotides line up with TRBD1. J was trimmed by 0 bases and V by 5 bases; bases with no gene match: 12. Germline V lookup: CDR1 LNHDA, CDR2 SQIVND (reference sequence). This CDR3 spans 17 amino acids. The CDR3 is CASSGRQGRAMNTEAFF. CDR3 DNA: TGTGCCAGTAGTGGTAGACAGGGAAGGGCGATGAACACTGAAGCTTTCTTT.

The chain recombines TRBV27 with TRBJ2-7; perhaps TRBD2 as D (6 bases). The CDR3 has 14 amino acids. From germline, CDR1 is MNHEY and CDR2 SMNVEV (reference sequence). The V end was cut by 6 bases, the J end by 0 bases, with 12 bases between. CDR3 protein: CASSPTSPSYEQYF. The DNA for the CDR3 is TGTGCCAGCAGCCCGACTAGTCCCTCCTACGAGCAGTACTTC.

This chain connects TRBV7-9 to TRBJ2-7, with TRBD2 as a possible D gene (5 bases). There are 15 residues in the CDR3. Germline lookup yields CDR1 SEHNR and CDR2 FQNEAQ (reference sequence). With 7 bases removed from V and 0 bases from J, the gap between germline ends came to 16 bases. CDR3: CASNMGGGGSYEQYF. CDR3 DNA: TGTGCCAGCAACATGGGCGGAGGTGGCTCCTACGAGCAGTACTTC.